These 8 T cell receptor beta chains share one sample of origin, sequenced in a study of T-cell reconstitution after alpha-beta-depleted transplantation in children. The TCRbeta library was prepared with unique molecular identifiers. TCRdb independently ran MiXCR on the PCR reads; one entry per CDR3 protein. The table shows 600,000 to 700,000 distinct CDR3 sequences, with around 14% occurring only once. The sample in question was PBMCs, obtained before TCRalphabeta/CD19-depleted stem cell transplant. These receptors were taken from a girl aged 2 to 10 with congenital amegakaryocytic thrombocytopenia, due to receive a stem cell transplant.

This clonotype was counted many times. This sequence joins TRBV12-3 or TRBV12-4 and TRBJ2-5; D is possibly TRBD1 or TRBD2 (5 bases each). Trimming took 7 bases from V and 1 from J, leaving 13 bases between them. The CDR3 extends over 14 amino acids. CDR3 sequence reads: CASTMMGVQETQYF. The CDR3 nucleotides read TGTGCCAGCACTATGATGGGGGTCCAAGAGACCCAGTACTTC.

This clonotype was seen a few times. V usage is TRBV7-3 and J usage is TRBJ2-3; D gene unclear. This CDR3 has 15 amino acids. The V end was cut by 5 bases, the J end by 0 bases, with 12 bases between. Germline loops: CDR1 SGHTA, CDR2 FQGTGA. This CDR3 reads CASSLGRYSTDTQYF. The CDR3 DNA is TGTGCCAGCAGCCTAGGGCGCTATAGCACAGATACGCAGTATTTT.

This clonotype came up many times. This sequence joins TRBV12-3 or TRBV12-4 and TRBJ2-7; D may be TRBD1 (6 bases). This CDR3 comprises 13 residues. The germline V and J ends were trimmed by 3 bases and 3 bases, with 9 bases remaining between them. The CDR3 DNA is TGTGCCAGCAGTTTGGGGGCCGACTACGAGCAGTACTTC. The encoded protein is CASSLGADYEQYF.

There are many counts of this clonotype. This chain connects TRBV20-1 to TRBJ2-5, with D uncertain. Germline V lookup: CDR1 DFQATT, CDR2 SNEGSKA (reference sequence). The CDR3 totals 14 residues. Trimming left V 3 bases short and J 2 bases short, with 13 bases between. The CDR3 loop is CSASSGLGQETQYF. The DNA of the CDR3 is TGCAGTGCTAGCTCCGGGTTGGGTCAAGAGACCCAGTACTTC.

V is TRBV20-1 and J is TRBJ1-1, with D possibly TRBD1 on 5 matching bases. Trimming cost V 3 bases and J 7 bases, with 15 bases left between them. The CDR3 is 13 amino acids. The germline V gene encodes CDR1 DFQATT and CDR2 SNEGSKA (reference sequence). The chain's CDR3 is CSASPGTLIEAFF. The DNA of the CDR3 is TGCAGTGCTAGCCCCGGGACCCTCATTGAAGCTTTCTTT.

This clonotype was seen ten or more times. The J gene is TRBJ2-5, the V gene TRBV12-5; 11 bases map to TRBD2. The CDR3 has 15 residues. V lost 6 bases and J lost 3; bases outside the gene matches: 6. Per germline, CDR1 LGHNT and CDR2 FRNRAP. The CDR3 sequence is CASGELAGVEETQYF. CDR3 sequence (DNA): TGTGCTAGTGGAGAACTAGCGGGAGTTGAAGAGACCCAGTACTTC.

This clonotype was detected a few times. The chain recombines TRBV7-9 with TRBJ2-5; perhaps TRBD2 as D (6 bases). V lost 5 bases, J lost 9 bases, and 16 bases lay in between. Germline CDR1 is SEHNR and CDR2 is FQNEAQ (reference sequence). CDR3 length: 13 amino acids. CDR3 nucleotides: TGTGCCAGCAGCGTAGACTCGGGGGTGCCCCAGTACTTC. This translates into CASSVDSGVPQYF. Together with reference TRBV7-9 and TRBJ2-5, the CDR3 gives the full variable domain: DTGVSQNPRHKITKRGQNVTFRCDPISEHNRLYWYRQTLGQGPEFLTYFQNEAQLEKSRLLSDRFSAERPKGSFSTLEIQRTEQGDSAMYLCASSVDSGVPQYFGPGTRLLVL.

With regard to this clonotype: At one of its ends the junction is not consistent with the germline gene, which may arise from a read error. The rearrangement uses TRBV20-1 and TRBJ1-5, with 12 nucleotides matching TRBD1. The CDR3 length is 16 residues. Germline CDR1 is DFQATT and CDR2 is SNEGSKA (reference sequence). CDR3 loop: CCAGIPGQGAFQPQHF. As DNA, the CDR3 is TGCTGTGCTGGTATTCCGGGACAGGGGGCGTTTCAGCCCCAGCATTTT.